This T cell receptor (beta chain) is from a study of a mutant IDH1 vaccine in newly diagnosed glioma. Study in general: Most patients had received both radiotherapy and temozolomide, the prior options being radiotherapy, temozolomide, or both. Study results and caveats: The vaccine induced immune responses, and these occurred in around 93% of patients.

This clone was counted only a few times. Its specificity is not known. The sample's time point: baseline, week 1 (first vaccination visit). Treatment described: pre-vaccination baseline after standard-of-care therapy. Donors had new IDH1-mutant astrocytomas of WHO grade 3 or 4 (ATRX-lost). V shed 6 bases and J shed 8 bases, with 10 bases lying between them. The length of the CDR3 is 10 residues. Per the germline V gene, CDR1 is SQVTM and CDR2 is ANQGSEA. Measured with immunoSEQ multiplex PCR; TCRdb has only the in-frame clones, and not every one. This sample has tens of thousands of clones, with about four fifths found just once.

The sample here was PBMCs, taken from a glioma patient treated with radiotherapy, temozolomide or both. J is TRBJ1-1 and V is TRBV29-1, with D unresolved. This TCR was sampled from a woman aged 45-60 years with glioma. In DNA form, the CDR3 reads TGCAGCGTAGCCGTAATGGAAGCTTTCTTT. Protein product: CSVAVMEAFF. Full variable domain (rest looked up from reference TRBV29-1 and TRBJ1-1): SAVISQKPSRDICQRGTSLTIQCQVDSQVTMMFWYRQQPGQSLTLIATANQGSEATYESGFVIDKFPISRPNLTFSTLTVSNMSPEDSSIYLCSVAVMEAFFGQGTRLTVV.